The 13 T cell receptor beta chains reported below all come from one sample, sequenced in a study of T cell repertoires in cytomegalovirus infection. One entry per CDR3 protein, called by TCRdb with MiXCR from the reads. This sample carries roughly 200,000 distinct CDR3 sequences, about 18% of them seen once, and the ten largest clones take about 23%. Sequenced sample: CD8+ T cells from PBMCs. The receptors derive from a human donor in good health (CMV status not recorded). Some clones in this sample may be carry-over from other donors' samples.

This chain connects TRBV6-5 to TRBJ1-5; 8 nucleotides agree with TRBD1. CDR3 size: 14 residues. V dropped 4 bases and J dropped 7; count of bases not matched to a gene: 6. Germline CDR1 and CDR2: MNHEY and SVGAGI. CDR3 nucleotides: TGTGCCAGCAGTTGGACAGGGCCCCCACAGCCCCAGCATTTT. Translating it yields CASSWTGPPQPQHF.

The chain joins TRBV20-1 to TRBJ2-6, with a weak D call TRBD2 (6 bases). The germline V and J ends were trimmed by 0 bases and 2 bases, with 11 bases remaining between them. The CDR3 length is 16 residues. Germline CDR1 and CDR2: DFQATT and SNEGSKA (reference sequence). The CDR3 region has the DNA TGCAGTGCTAGAGATGCGGGATCAACTGGGGCCAACGTCCTGACTTTC. This translates into CSARDAGSTGANVLTF.

The chain joins TRBV7-8 to TRBJ2-7, with TRBD1 matching 9 bases. This CDR3 contains 15 residues. V shed 3 bases, J shed 2 bases, and the junction held 5 bases outside the gene matches. Germline-derived CDR1 and CDR2 are SGHVS and FQNEAQ. In nucleotides, the CDR3 is TGTGCCAGCAGCTTCCGGGACAGGGTCCCCTACGAGCAGTACTTC. Amino acid sequence: CASSFRDRVPYEQYF.

This clonotype was seen a handful of times. The gene calls are TRBV6-2 or TRBV6-3 and TRBJ1-5; D is undetermined. Between the trimmed V and J ends, which lost 5 bases and 8 bases, there was a span of 13 bases. The CDR3 runs 13 residues. The germline V gene encodes CDR1 MNHEY and CDR2 SVGEGT. Here the CDR3 DNA reads TGTGCCAGCAGTCCCCCTCTGATCGAGCCCCAGCATTTT. Translating gives CASSPPLIEPQHF.

In its sample, this clonotype was seen once. Here the CDR3 reads CSHPRRTNRPGYNEQFF. The CDR3 region has the DNA TGCAGCCACCCGAGGCGGACCAACCGACCAGGGTACAATGAGCAGTTCTTC. This sequence joins TRBV29-1 and TRBJ2-1, with D possibly TRBD1 on 5 matching bases. V was cut by 8 bases and J by 4 bases, with 27 bases left in between. This CDR3 is 17 amino acids long. Germline-derived CDR1 and CDR2 are SQVTM and ANQGSEA.

The chain carries TRBV3-1 and TRBJ1-5; unclear D gene. With 3 bases removed from V and 2 bases from J, the gap between germline ends came to 20 bases. This CDR3 spans 18 amino acids. Germline CDR1 reads LGHDT; CDR2 reads YNNKEL (reference sequence). In DNA, the CDR3 is TGTGCCAGCAGCCAGGCCCAGGAGGGCGCGGGAGGCAATCAGCCCCAGCATTTT. Translation: CASSQAQEGAGGNQPQHF.

The chain links TRBV5-5 to TRBJ1-5; D is possibly TRBD1 (6 bases). This CDR3 has 15 residues. Germline values: CDR1 SGHKS, CDR2 YYEKEE (reference sequence). Trimming stripped 0 bases from V and 6 bases from J, with 13 bases between. This CDR3 is CASSLVQGVGQPQHF. The CDR3 bases are TGTGCCAGCAGCTTGGTACAGGGTGTGGGTCAGCCCCAGCATTTT.

This clonotype was picked up many times. The chain recombines TRBV7-9 with TRBJ2-3; 7 nucleotides agree with TRBD1. The V and J ends lost 1 base and 0 bases, in that order; junction bases with no gene match: 16. Germline loops: CDR1 SEHNR, CDR2 FQNEAQ (reference sequence). CDR3 length: 20 amino acids. In DNA, the CDR3 is TGTGCCAGCAGCTTAGGCTCACATTTTGGGACAGCCCTTAGCACAGATACGCAGTATTTT. Protein product: CASSLGSHFGTALSTDTQYF.

V usage is TRBV25-1 and J usage is TRBJ1-3; D is uncertain. Germline-derived CDR1 and CDR2 are MGHDK and SYGVNS. The CDR3 is 16 amino acids. Trimming stripped 1 base from V and 0 bases from J, with 10 bases between. CDR3 sequence reads: CASSEFSPRSGNTIYF. CDR3 in DNA: TGTGCCAGCAGTGAATTCAGTCCCCGCTCTGGAAACACCATATATTTT. Full variable domain (remainder filled in from reference TRBV25-1 and TRBJ1-3): EADIYQTPRYLVIGTGKKITLECSQTMGHDKMYWYQQDPGMELHLIHYSYGVNSTEKGDLSSESTVSRIRTEHFPLTLESARPSHTSQYLCASSEFSPRSGNTIYFGEGSWLTVV.

The J gene is TRBJ2-7, the V gene TRBV7-2, with 8 nucleotides matching TRBD1. After removal of 6 bases from V and 4 bases from J, the junction contained 8 bases not matched to a gene. Germline lookup yields CDR1 SGHTA and CDR2 FQGNSA. The CDR3 runs 14 residues. The CDR3 loop reads CASRSMGTGYEQYF. Here the CDR3 DNA reads TGTGCCAGCAGATCGATGGGGACAGGTTACGAGCAGTACTTC.

The sample holds a few counts of this clonotype. The chain employs TRBV19 and TRBJ2-2; 7 nucleotides agree with TRBD1. Germline-derived CDR1 and CDR2 are LNHDA and SQIVND (reference sequence). The CDR3 is 12 amino acids. Trimming removed 11 bases from V and 4 bases from J; junction bases left unmatched: 4. The CDR3 DNA reads TGTGCCGGGACAGATGTCACCGGGGAGCTGTTTTTT. Protein sequence: CAGTDVTGELFF.

This rearrangement joins TRBV13 to TRBJ2-3, with a tentative D call TRBD2 (7 bases). V was pared by 4 bases and J by 5 bases, with 13 bases between. The CDR3 loop spans 14 amino acids. Germline-derived CDR1 and CDR2 are PRHDT and FYEKMQ (reference sequence). CDR3 DNA: TGTGCCAGCAGCTATCGCGGGGGCGGAGATACGCAGTATTTT. Encoded protein: CASSYRGGGDTQYF.

A note on this clonotype: Since the CDR3 does not end with the conserved phenylalanine or tryptophan, this likely comes from a read error. The rearrangement uses TRBV11-2 and TRBJ2-1; D is uncertain. The V gene lost 2 bases and the J gene lost 5 bases, with 10 bases spanning the gap. Germline V gives CDR1 SGHAT, CDR2 FQNNGV. The CDR3 has 14 residues. In DNA form, the CDR3 reads TGTGCCAGCAGCTTACGTGGGAATCACAATGAGCAGTTCTGC. This sequence encodes CASSLRGNHNEQFC.